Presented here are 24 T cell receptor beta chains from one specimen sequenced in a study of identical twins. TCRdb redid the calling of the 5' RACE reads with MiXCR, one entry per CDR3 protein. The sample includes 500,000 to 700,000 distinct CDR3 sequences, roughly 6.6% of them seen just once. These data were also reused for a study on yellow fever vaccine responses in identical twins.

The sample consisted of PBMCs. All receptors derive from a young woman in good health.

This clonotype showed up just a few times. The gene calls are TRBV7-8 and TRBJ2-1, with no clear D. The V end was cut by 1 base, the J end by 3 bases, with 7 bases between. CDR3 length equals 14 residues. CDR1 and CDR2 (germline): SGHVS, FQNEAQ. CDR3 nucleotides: TGTGCCAGCAGCTTAGACGCAGACTACAATGAGCAGTTCTTC. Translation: CASSLDADYNEQFF.

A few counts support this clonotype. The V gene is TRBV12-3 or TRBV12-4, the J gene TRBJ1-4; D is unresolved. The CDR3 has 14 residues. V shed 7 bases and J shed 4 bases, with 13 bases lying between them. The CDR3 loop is CASTKTDVNEKLFF. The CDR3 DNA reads TGTGCCAGCACCAAGACTGACGTTAATGAAAAACTGTTTTTT.

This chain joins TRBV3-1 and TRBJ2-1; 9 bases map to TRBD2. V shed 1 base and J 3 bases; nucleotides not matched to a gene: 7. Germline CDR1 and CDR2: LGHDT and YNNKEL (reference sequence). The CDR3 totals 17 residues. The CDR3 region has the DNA TGTGCCAGCAGCCAAGCGGCTAGCGGGATATTCTACAATGAGCAGTTCTTC. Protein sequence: CASSQAASGIFYNEQFF.

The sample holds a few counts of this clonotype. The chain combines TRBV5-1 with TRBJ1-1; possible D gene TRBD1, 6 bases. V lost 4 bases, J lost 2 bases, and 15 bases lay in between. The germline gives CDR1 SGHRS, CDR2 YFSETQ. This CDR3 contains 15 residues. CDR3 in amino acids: CASSNADRINTEAFF. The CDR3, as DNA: TGCGCCAGCAGCAACGCCGACAGGATAAACACTGAAGCTTTCTTT.

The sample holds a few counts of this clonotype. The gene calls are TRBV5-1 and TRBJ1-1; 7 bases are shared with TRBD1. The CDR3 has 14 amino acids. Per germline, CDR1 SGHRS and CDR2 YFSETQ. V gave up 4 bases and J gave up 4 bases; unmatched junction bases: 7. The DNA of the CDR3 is TGCGCCAGCAGCACAGAGACAGGGCCCACTGAAGCTTTCTTT. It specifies CASSTETGPTEAFF. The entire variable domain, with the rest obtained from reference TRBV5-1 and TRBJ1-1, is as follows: KAGVTQTPRYLIKTRGQQVTLSCSPISGHRSVSWYQQTPGQGLQFLFEYFSETQRNKGNFPGRFSGRQFSNSRSEMNVSTLELGDSALYLCASSTETGPTEAFFGQGTRLTVV.

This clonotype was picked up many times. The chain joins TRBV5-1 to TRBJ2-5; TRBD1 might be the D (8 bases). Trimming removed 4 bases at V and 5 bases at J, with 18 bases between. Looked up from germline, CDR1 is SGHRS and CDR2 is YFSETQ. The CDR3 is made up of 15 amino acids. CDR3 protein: CASSNRGGTLETQYF. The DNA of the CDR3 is TGCGCCAGCAGCAACAGGGGGGGGACCCTGGAGACCCAGTACTTC. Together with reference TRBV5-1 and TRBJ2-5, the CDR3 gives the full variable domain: KAGVTQTPRYLIKTRGQQVTLSCSPISGHRSVSWYQQTPGQGLQFLFEYFSETQRNKGNFPGRFSGRQFSNSRSEMNVSTLELGDSALYLCASSNRGGTLETQYFGPGTRLLVL.

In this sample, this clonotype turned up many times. CDR3 DNA sequence: TGCAGTGCTAGAGATATTCAGGGGACGGCACAAGAGACCCAGTACTTC. Encoded protein: CSARDIQGTAQETQYF. The gene calls are TRBV20-1 and TRBJ2-5; D is perhaps TRBD1 (6 bases). The V end was cut by 0 bases, the J end by 2 bases, with 16 bases between. There are 16 residues in the CDR3. CDR1 is DFQATT and CDR2 is SNEGSKA in the germline V gene (reference sequence).

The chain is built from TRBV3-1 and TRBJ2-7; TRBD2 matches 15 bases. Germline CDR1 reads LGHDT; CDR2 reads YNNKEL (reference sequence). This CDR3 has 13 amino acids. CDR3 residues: CASSQGLAGGRRV. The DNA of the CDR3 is TGTGCCAGCAGCCAGGGACTAGCGGGGGGCCGCCGAGTC.

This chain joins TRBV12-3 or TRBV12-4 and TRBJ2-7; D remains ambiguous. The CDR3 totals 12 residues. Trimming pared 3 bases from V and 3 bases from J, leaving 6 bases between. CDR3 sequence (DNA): TGTGCCAGCAGTTTGTCCTTCTACGAGCAGTACTTC. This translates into CASSLSFYEQYF.

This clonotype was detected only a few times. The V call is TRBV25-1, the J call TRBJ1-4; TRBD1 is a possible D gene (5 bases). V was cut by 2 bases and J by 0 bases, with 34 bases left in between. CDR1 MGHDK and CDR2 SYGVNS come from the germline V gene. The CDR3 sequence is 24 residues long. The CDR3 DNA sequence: TGTGCCAGCAGTGAAGCTCGGGGGGTTGAGGGGAGCGGTCGTATCCGCCCAACTAATGAAAAACTGTTTTTT. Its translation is CASSEARGVEGSGRIRPTNEKLFF.

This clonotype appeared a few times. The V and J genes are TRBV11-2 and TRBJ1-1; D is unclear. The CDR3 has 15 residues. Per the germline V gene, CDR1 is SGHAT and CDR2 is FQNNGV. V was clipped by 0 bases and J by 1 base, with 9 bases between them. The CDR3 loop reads CASSLDLRQNTEAFF. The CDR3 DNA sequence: TGTGCCAGCAGCTTAGATTTGCGACAGAACACTGAAGCTTTCTTT.

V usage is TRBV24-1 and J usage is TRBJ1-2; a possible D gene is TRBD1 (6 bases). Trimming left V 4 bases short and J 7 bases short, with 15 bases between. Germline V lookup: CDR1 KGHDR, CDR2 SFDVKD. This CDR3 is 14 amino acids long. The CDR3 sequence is CATSDHDRMSGYTF. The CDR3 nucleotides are TGTGCCACCAGTGACCACGACAGGATGTCTGGCTACACCTTC.

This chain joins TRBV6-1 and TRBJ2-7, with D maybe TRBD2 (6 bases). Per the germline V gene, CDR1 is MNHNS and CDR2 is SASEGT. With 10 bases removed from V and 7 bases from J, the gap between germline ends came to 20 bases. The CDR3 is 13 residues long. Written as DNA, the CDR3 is TGTGCCACCAAAGCCCCGGGACTCGTGGAGCAGTACGTC. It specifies CATKAPGLVEQYV.

CDR3 protein: CASSPHRGRGDTQYF. The DNA for the CDR3 is TGTGCCAGCAGTCCTCATCGGGGGCGGGGAGATACGCAGTATTTT. The chain combines TRBV6-1 with TRBJ2-3; D assignment may be TRBD1 or TRBD2 (6 bases each). V was pared by 5 bases and J by 5 bases, with 17 bases between. Germline loops: CDR1 MNHNS, CDR2 SASEGT. The CDR3 has 15 amino acids.

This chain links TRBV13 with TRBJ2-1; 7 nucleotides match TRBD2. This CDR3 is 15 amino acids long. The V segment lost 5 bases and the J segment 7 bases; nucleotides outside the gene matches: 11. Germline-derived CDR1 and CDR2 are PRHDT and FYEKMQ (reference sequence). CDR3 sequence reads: CASSKGNGRKNEQFF. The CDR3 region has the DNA TGTGCCAGCAGCAAAGGGAACGGGAGGAAGAATGAGCAGTTCTTC.

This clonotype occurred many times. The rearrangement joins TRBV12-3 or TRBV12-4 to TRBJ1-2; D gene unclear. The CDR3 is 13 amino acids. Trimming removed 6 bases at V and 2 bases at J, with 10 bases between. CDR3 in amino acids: CASSRTANYGYTF. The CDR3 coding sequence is TGTGCCAGCAGCCGAACAGCCAACTATGGCTACACCTTC.

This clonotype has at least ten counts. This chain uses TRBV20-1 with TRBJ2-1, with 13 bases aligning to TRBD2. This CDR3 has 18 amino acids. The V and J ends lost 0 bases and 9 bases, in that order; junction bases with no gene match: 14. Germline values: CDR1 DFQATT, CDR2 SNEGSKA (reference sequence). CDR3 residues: CSARDSQLAGGQFSEQFF. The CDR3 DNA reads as TGCAGTGCTAGAGATTCCCAACTAGCGGGGGGGCAATTCAGTGAGCAGTTCTTC.

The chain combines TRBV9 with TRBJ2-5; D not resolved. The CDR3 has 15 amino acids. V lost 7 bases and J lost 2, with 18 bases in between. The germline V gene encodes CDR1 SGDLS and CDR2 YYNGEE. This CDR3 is CASGGPTVEQETQYF. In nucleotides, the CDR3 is TGTGCCAGCGGCGGACCCACGGTGGAACAAGAGACCCAGTACTTC.

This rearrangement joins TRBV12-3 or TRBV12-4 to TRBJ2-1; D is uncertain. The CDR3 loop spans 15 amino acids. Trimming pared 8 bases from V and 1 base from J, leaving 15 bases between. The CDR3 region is CASGSGQRSYNEQFF. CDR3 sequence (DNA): TGTGCCAGCGGATCTGGCCAAAGGTCCTACAATGAGCAGTTCTTC.

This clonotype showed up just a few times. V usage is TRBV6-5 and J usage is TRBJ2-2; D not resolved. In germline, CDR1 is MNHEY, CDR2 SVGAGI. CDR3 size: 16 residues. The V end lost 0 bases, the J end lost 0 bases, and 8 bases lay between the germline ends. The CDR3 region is CASSYSPRTNTGELFF. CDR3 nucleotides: TGTGCCAGCAGTTACTCCCCCCGGACGAACACCGGGGAGCTGTTTTTT.

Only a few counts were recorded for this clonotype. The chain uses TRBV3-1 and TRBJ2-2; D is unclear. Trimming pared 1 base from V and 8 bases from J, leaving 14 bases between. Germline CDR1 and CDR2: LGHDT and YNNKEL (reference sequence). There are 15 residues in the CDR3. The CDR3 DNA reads TGTGCCAGCAGCCAAGGGGGTCGGCGTGGAGGGGAGCTGTTTTTT. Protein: CASSQGGRRGGELFF.

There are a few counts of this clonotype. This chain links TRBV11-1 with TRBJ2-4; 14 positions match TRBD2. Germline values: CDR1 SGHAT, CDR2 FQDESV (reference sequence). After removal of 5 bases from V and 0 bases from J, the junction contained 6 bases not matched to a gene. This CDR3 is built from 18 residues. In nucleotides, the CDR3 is TGTGCCAGCAGCCACGGACTAGCGGGAGGACTAGCCAAAAACATTCAGTACTTC. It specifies CASSHGLAGGLAKNIQYF.

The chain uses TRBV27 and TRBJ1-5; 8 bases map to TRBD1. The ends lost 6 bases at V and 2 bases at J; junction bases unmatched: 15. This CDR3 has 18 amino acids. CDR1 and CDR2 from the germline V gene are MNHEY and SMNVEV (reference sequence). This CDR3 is CASRRTGLSRNGNQPQHF. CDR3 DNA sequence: TGTGCCAGCAGGAGGACAGGGTTGAGTAGAAATGGCAATCAGCCCCAGCATTTT.

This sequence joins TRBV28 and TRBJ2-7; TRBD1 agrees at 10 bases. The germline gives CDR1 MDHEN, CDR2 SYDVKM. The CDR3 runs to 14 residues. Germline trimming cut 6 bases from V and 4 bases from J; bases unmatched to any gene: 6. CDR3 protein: CASRPEGQGYEQYF. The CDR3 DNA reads TGTGCCAGCAGGCCTGAGGGACAGGGGTACGAGCAGTACTTC.